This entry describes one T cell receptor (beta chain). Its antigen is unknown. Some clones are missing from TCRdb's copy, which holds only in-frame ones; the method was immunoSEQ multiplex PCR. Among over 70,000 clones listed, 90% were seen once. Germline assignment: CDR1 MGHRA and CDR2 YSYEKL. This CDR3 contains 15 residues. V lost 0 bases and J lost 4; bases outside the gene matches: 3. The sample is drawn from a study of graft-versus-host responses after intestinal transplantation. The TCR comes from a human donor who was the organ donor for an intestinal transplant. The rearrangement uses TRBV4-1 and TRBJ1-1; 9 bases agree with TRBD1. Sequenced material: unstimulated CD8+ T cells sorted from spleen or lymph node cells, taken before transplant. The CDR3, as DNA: TGCGCCAGCAGCCAAGAAGCACAGGGGGCCACTGAAGCTTTCTTT. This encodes CASSQEAQGATEAFF.